These T cell receptor beta chains were read from a single sample in a study of siplizumab effects on memory and regulatory T cells. Assay: immunoSEQ multiplex PCR; the TCRdb copy retains only in-frame clones and omits some. This table has approximately 100,000 clones, about 91% appearing once. Sequenced input: CD4+ T cells sorted from blood. These receptors were obtained from a human donor in good health. Some clones in this sample may be carry-over from other donors' samples. Both conserved end residues are trimmed from each CDR3. A clone size is listed for some rows: how often the clone was seen (once, few, many), or a class if it is expanded.

size,J,V,CDR3
-,TRBJ1-5,TRBV12-5,ASGLVTLTLPISNQPQH
-,TRBJ2-7,TRBV7-3,ASSLKGGGPLHYEQY
-,TRBJ1-2,TRBV5-1,ASSLRDAPGQGALDYGYT
-,TRBJ2-6,TRBV4-1,ASSQDMGLAGGKSGANVLT
-,TRBJ2-2,TRBV27,ASRARAGGGTGELF
once,TRBJ2-7,TRBV21-1,ASSKGRDPPGEQY
-,TRBJ2-2,TRBV18,ASSPAAGNTGELF
-,TRBJ2-1,TRBV9,ASSVGGRGLLSNEQF
-,TRBJ2-7,TRBV4-2,ASSQAPDYEQY
-,TRBJ2-5,TRBV20-1,SATEWGTQY
-,TRBJ1-5,TRBV19,ASSKNRGGPQH
-,TRBJ1-2,TRBV28,ASSLSSTGGYGYT
-,TRBJ1-3,TRBV2,ASTGVENTIY
-,TRBJ2-1,TRBV7-2,ASSPRGTSGRIVNEQF
-,TRBJ1-5,TRBV28,ASSYSLGYSNQPQH
-,TRBJ1-6,TRBV7-2,ASSLVGRPNNSPLH
-,TRBJ2-1,TRBV6-5,ASTRQARDNEQF
-,TRBJ1-1,TRBV29-1,SVRGAGGTEAF
once,TRBJ2-3,TRBV11-1,ASSFGYTDTQY
-,TRBJ2-3,TRBV6-4,ASSSDQGALDTQY
-,TRBJ2-7,TRBV15,ATSRNSGKFYEQY
once,TRBJ2-5,TRBV2,ASSEGLAGGRETQY
-,TRBJ2-2,TRBV7-3,ASSHRTGNTGELF
-,TRBJ2-3,TRBV27,ATRTSGRATDTQY
-,TRBJ1-5,TRBV5-4,ASSLGGAAGRQPQH
-,TRBJ1-1,TRBV7-3,ASSPGPGGTEAF
-,TRBJ1-4,TRBV2,ASSGDRTGSEKLF
-,TRBJ1-4,TRBV9,ASSIRQDPNEKLF
-,TRBJ2-2,TRBV5-1,ASSLGTSGRVRGAV
-,TRBJ2-7,TRBV6-1,ASSATYEQY
-,TRBJ1-4,TRBV4-2,ASSQTGVTNEKLF
-,TRBJ2-2,TRBV5-1,ASSLLAGDNTGELF